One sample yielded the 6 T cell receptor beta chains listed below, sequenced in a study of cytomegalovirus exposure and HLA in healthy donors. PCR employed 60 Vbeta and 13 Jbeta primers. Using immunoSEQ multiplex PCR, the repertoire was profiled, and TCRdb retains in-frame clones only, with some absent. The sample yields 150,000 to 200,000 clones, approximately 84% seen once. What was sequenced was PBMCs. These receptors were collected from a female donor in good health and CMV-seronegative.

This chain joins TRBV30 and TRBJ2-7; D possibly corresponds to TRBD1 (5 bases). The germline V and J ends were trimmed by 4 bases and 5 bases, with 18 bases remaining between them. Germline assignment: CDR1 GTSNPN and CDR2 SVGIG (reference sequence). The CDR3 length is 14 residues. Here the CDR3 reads CAWKPGWQGDEQYF. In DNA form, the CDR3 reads TGTGCCTGGAAGCCGGGTTGGCAGGGCGACGAGCAGTACTTC.

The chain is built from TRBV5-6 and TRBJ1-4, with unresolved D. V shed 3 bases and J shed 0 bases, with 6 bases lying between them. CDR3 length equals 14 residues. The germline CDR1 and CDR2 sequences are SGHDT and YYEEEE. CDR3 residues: CASSSLATNEKLFF. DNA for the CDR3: TGTGCCAGCAGCTCTCTCGCAACTAATGAAAAACTGTTTTTT.

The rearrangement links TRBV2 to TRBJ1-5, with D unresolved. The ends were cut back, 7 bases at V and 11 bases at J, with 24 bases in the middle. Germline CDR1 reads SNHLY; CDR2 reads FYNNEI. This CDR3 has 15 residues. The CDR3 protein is CASMSDKSGLYAQHF. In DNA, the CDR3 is TGTGCCAGCATGTCCGACAAGTCCGGTTTATATGCCCAGCATTTT. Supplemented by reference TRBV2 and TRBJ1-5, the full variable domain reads EPEVTQTPSHQVTQMGQEVILRCVPISNHLYFYWYRQILGQKVEFLVSFYNNEISEKSEIFDDQFSVERPDGSNFTLKIRSTKLEDSAMYFCASMSDKSGLYAQHFGDGTRLSIL.

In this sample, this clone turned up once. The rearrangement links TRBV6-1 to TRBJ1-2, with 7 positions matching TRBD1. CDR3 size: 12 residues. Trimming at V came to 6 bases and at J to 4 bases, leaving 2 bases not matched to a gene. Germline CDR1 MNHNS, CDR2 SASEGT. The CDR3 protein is CASRTGLYGYTF. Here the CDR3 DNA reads TGTGCCAGCAGGACAGGGCTCTATGGCTACACCTTC.

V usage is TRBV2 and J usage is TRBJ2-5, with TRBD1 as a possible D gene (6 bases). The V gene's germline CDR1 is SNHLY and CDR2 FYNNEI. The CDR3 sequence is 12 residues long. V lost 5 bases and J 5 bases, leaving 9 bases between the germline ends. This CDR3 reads CASSWDMETQYF. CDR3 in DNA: TGTGCCAGCAGTTGGGACATGGAGACCCAGTACTTC.

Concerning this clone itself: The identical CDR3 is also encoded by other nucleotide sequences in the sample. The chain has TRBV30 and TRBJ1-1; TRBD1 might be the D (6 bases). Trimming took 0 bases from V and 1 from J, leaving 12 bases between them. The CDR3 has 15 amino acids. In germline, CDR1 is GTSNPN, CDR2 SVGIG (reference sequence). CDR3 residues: CAWSVWGGANTEAFF. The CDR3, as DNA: TGTGCCTGGAGTGTATGGGGGGGGGCGAACACTGAAGCTTTCTTT.